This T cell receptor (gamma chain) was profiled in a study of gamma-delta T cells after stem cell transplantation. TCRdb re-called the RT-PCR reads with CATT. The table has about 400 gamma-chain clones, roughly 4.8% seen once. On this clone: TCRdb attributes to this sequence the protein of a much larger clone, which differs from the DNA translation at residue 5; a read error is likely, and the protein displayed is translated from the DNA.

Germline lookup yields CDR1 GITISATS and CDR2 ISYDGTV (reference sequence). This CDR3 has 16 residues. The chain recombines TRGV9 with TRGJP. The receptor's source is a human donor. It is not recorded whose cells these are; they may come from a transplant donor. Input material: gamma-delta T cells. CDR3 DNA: TGTGCCTTGTGGGGGGTGCCAGAGTTGGGCAAAAAAATCAAGGTATTT. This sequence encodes CALWGVPELGKKIKVF.